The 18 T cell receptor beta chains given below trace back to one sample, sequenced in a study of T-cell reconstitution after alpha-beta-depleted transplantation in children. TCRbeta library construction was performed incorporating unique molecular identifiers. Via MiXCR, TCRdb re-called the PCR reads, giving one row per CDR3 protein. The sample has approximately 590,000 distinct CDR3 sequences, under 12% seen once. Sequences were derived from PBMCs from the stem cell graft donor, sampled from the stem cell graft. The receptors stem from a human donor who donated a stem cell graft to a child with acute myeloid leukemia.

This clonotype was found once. Written as DNA, the CDR3 is TGTGCCAGCAGTTGGGCCCGGGAGACCCAGTACTTC. This encodes CASSWARETQYF. This chain connects TRBV6-2 or TRBV6-3 to TRBJ2-5; D remains ambiguous. V lost 4 bases and J lost 5, with 8 bases in between. The CDR3 is 12 amino acids. CDR1 MNHEY and CDR2 SVGEGT come from the germline V gene.

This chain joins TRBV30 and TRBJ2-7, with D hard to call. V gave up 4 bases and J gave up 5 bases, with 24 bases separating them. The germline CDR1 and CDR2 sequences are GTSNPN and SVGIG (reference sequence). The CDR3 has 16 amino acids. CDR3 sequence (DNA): TGTGCCTGGACTAGTCAACAGATCTTTCCCCTACACGAGCAGTACTTC. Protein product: CAWTSQQIFPLHEQYF.

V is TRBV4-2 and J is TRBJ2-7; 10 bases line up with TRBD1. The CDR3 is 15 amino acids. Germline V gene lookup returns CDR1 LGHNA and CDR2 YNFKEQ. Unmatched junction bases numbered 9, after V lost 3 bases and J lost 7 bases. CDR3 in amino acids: CASSHTRDRGQEQYF. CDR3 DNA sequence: TGTGCCAGCAGCCACACGAGAGACAGGGGGCAAGAGCAGTACTTC.

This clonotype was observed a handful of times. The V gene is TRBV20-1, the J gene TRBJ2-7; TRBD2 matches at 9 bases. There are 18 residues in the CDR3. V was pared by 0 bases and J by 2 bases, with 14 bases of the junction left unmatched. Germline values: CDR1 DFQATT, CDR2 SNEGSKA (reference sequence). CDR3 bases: TGCAGTGCTAGAGATCCTAAGTTAGCTAGCGGGGAACCCTACGAGCAGTACTTC. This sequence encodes CSARDPKLASGEPYEQYF.

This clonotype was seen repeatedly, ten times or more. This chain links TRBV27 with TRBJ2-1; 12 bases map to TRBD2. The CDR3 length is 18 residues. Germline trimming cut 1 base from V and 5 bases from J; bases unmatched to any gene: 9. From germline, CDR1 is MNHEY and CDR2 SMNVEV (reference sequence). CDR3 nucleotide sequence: TGTGCCAGCAGTTTATTTGCTAGCGGGAGGGCCGGGAACAATGAGCAGTTCTTC. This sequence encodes CASSLFASGRAGNNEQFF.

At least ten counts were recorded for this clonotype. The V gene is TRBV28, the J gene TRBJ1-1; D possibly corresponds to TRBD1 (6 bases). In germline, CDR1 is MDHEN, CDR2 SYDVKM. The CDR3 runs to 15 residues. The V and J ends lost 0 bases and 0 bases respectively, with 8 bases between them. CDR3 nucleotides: TGTGCCAGCAGTTTATGGAGGGACATGAACACTGAAGCTTTCTTT. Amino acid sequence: CASSLWRDMNTEAFF.

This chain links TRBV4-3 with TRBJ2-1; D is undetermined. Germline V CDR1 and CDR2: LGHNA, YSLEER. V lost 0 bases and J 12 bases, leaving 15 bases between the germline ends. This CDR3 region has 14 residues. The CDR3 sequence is CASSQDVNVPGQFF. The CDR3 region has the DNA TGCGCCAGCAGCCAAGATGTGAATGTGCCGGGGCAGTTCTTC.

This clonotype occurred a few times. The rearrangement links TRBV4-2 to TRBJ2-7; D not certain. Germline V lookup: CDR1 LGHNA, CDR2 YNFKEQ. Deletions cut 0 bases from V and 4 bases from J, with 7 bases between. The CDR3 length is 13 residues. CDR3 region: CASSQDGVYEQYF. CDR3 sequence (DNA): TGTGCCAGCAGCCAAGATGGGGTTTACGAGCAGTACTTC.

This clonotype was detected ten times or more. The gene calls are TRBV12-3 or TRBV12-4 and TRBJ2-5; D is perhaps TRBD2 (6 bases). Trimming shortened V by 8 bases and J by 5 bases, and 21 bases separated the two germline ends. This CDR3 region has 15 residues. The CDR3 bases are TGTGCCAGCTCCCCTGTTCGGGGGATGTCGGAGACCCAGTACTTC. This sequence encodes CASSPVRGMSETQYF.

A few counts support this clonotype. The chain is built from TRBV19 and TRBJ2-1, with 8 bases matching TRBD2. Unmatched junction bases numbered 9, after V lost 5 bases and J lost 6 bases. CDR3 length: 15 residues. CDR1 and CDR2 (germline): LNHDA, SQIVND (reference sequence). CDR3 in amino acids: CASSLSGSLFNEQFF. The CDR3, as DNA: TGTGCCAGTAGTTTAAGCGGGAGTTTATTCAATGAGCAGTTCTTC.

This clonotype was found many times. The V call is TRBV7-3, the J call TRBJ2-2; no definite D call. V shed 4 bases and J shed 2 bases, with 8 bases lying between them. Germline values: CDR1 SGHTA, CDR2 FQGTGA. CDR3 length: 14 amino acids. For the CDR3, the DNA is TGTGCCAGCAGCTCCCGGGTCAACACCGGGGAGCTGTTTTTT. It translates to CASSSRVNTGELFF.

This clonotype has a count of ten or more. The CDR3 protein is CASSFKGAGYGNQPQHF. The CDR3, as DNA: TGTGCCAGCAGTTTTAAGGGGGCGGGTTACGGCAATCAGCCCCAGCATTTT. The rearrangement joins TRBV12-3 or TRBV12-4 to TRBJ1-5, with 7 bases aligning to TRBD1. The CDR3 is 17 residues long. V shed 3 bases and J 2 bases; nucleotides not matched to a gene: 10.

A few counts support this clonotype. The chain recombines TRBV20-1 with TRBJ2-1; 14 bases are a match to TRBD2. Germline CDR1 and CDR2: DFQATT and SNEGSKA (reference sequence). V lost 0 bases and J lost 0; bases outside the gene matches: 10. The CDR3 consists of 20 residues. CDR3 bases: TGCAGTGCTAGAGACCCAGGACTAGCGGGAGGAGTACGCTCCTACAATGAGCAGTTCTTC. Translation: CSARDPGLAGGVRSYNEQFF.

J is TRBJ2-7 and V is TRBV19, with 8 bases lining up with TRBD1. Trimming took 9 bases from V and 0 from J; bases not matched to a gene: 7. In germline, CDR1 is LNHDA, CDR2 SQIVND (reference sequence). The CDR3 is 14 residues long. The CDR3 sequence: CASHPGGFSYEQYF. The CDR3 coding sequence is TGTGCCAGCCACCCAGGGGGCTTCTCCTACGAGCAGTACTTC.

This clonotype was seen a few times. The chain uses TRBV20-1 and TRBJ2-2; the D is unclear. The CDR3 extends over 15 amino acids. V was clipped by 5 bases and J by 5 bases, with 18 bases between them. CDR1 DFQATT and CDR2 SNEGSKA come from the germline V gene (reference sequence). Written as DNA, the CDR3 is TGCAGTGCTCCCCAACGGGCCCTGAGTACCGGGGAGCTGTTTTTT. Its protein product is CSAPQRALSTGELFF.

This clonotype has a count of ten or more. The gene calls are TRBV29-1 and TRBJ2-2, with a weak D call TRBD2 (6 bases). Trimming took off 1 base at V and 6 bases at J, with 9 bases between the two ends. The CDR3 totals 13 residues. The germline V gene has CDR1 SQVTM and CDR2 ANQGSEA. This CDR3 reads CSVEVGGPGELFF. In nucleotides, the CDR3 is TGCAGCGTTGAAGTCGGGGGTCCCGGGGAGCTGTTTTTT.

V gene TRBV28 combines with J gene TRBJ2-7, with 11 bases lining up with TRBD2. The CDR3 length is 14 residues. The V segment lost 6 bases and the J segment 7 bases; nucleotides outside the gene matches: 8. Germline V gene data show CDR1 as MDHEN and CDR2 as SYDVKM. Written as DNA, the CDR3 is TGTGCCAGCAGCCTGACTAGCGGGAAGCGGGAGCAGTACTTC. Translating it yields CASSLTSGKREQYF.

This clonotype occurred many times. The DNA for the CDR3 is TGCGCCAGCAGCGGGGGTGCTACGGAGAACACTGAAGCTTTCTTT. Translated: CASSGGATENTEAFF. The rearrangement links TRBV5-1 to TRBJ1-1; D may be TRBD1 (5 bases). This CDR3 has 15 residues. CDR1 and CDR2 (germline): SGHRS, YFSETQ. Trimming removed 4 bases from V and 1 base from J, with 14 bases in between.